This note documents a single T cell receptor beta chain sequence. The antigen remains unidentified. The entry originates in a study of cytomegalovirus exposure and HLA in healthy donors. Study context: A later analysis reported the same platform for the 100 to 150 validation repertoires and the approximately 720 first-cohort repertoires. The study, taken as a whole, reports: A later analysis found first-cohort TCR clusters tended to co-occur in the approximately 110 validation repertoires.

From germline, CDR1 is SGHDT and CDR2 YYEEEE. The CDR3 covers 14 residues. The V gene end was trimmed by 2 bases and the J gene end by 7 bases; junction bases not matched to a gene: 6. Assay used: immunoSEQ multiplex PCR; TCRdb lists only in-frame clones, some missing. Of about 120,000 clones listed, roughly nine tenths are singletons. The receptor was isolated from a man in his late teens or twenties in good health and CMV-seropositive. The chain recombines TRBV5-6 with TRBJ1-5; 7 bases agree with TRBD1. Material: PBMCs. The CDR3 coding sequence is TGTGCCAGCAGCTTCTCGAGGGGGCTCCAGCCCCAGCATTTT. It is translated as CASSFSRGLQPQHF. The full variable domain, completed using reference TRBV5-6 and TRBJ1-5, is DAGVTQSPTHLIKTRGQQVTLRCSPKSGHDTVSWYQQALGQGPQFIFQYYEEEERQRGNFPDRFSGHQFPNYSSELNVNALLLGDSALYLCASSFSRGLQPQHFGDGTRLSIL.